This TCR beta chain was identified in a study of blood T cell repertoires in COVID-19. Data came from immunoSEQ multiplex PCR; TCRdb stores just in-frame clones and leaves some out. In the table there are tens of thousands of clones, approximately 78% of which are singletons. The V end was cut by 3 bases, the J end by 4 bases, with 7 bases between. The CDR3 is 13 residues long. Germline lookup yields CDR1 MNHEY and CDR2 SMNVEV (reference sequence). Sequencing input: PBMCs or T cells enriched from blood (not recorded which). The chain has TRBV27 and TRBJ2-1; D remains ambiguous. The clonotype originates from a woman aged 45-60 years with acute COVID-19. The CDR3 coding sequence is TGTGCCAGCAGTTTGTCAATTTACAATGAGCAGTTCTTC. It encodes CASSLSIYNEQFF.